This T cell receptor (beta chain) is drawn from a study of vaccination and CD4 T cells after COVID-19. Study summary: Six male and four female convalescents took part, two of them Hispanic. Cells were stimulated with overlapping spike peptides from SARS-CoV-2, HCoV-NL63, HCoV-OC43 and HCoV-229E.

The CDR3 totals 14 residues. CDR1 SGHTA and CDR2 FQGTGA come from the germline V gene. The V end lost 1 base, the J end lost 3 bases, and 6 bases lay between the germline ends. The Oncomine TCR Beta short-read assay was what sequenced the DNA obtained from cultured CD4+ T cells. In TCRdb, the PCR reads were re-called with MiXCR into one record per CDR3 protein. The table includes 20,000 to 25,000 distinct CDR3 sequences, roughly half detected once. The treatment is: roughly 11-day PBMC culture with coronavirus spike peptide pools or control peptides (ViraFEST assay). The dates of positive PCR tests extended from March through December 2020 and came before the US Alpha, Beta and Delta variants. Investigators isolated CD4+ T cells by negative selection after 10 days of culture. Worth noting for this clonotype: Its antigen remains unknown.

The receptor was derived from a human donor who had recovered from COVID-19. The V and J genes are TRBV7-3 and TRBJ2-2; D tentatively reads TRBD1 or TRBD2 (5 bases each). Sequenced material: CD4+ T cells from blood, cultured in vitro. The CDR3 DNA sequence: TGTGCCAGCAGCTTAAGGGACGACACCGGGGAGCTGTTTTTT. Amino acid sequence: CASSLRDDTGELFF.